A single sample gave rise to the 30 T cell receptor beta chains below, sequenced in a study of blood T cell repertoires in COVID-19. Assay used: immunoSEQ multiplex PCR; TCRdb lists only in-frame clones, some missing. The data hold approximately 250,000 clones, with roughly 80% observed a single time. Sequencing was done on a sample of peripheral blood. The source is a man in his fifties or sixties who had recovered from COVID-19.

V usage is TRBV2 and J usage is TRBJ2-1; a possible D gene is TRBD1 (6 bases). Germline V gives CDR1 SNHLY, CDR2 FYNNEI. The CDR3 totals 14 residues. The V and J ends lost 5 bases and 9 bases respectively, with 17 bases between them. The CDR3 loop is CASSLGGPGVEQFF. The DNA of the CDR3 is TGTGCCAGCAGTCTTGGGGGCCCCGGAGTTGAGCAGTTCTTC.

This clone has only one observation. CDR3 amino acids: CASSLAENGELFF. In DNA, the CDR3 is TGCGCCAGCAGCTTGGCCGAGAACGGGGAGCTGTTTTTT. The chain uses TRBV5-1 and TRBJ2-2; D is undetermined. Germline CDR1 is SGHRS and CDR2 is YFSETQ. The V end was cut by 0 bases, the J end by 7 bases, with 7 bases between. The CDR3 is made up of 13 amino acids.

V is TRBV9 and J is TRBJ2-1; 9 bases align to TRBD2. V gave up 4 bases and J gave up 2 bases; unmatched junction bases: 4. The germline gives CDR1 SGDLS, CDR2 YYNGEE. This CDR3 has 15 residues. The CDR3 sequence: CASSPLAGPYNEQFF. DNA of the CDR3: TGTGCCAGCAGCCCCCTAGCGGGGCCCTACAATGAGCAGTTCTTC.

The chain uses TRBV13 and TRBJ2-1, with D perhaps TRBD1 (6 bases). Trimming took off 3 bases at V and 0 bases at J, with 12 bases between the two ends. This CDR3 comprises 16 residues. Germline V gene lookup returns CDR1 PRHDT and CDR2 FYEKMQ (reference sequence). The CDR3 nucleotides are TGTGCCAGCAGCTTCAGGGTCAGGGGCTCCTACAATGAGCAGTTCTTC. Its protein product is CASSFRVRGSYNEQFF. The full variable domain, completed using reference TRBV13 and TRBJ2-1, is AAGVIQSPRHLIKEKRETATLKCYPIPRHDTVYWYQQGPGQDPQFLISFYEKMQSDKGSIPDRFSAQQFSDYHSELNMSSLELGDSALYFCASSFRVRGSYNEQFFGPGTRLTVL.

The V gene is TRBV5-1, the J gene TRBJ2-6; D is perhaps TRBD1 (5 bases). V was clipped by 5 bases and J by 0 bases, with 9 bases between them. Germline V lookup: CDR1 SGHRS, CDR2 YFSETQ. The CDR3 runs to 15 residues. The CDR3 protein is CASRQALSGANVLTF. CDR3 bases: TGCGCCAGCAGACAGGCGCTCTCTGGGGCCAACGTCCTGACTTTC.

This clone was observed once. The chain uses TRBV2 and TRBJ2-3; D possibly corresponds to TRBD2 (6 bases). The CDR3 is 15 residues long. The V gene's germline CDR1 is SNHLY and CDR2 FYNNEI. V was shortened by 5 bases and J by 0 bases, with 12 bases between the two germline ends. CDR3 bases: TGTGCCAGCAGTCGAACGGGAGCTAGCACAGATACGCAGTATTTT. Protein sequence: CASSRTGASTDTQYF.

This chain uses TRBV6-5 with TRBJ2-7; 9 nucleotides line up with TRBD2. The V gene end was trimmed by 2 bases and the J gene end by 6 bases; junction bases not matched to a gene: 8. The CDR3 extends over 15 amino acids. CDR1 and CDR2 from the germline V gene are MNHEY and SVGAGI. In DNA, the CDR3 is TGTGCCAGCAGTTACGGGAGTAGCGGGAGAGGCGAGCAGTACTTC. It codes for CASSYGSSGRGEQYF.

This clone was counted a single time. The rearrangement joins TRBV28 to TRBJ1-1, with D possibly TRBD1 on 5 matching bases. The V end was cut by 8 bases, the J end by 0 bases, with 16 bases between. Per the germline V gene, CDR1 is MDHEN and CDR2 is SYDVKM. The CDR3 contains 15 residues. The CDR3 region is CASPPGGTLNTEAFF. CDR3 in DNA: TGTGCCAGCCCCCCCGGGGGGACCCTGAACACTGAAGCTTTCTTT.

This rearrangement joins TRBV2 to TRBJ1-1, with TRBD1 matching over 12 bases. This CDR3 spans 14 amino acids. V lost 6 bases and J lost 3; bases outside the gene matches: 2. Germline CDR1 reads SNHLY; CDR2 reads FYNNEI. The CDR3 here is CASRGQGAYTEAFF. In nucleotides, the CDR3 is TGTGCCAGCAGGGGACAGGGGGCCTACACTGAAGCTTTCTTT. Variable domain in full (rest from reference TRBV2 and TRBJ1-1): EPEVTQTPSHQVTQMGQEVILRCVPISNHLYFYWYRQILGQKVEFLVSFYNNEISEKSEIFDDQFSVERPDGSNFTLKIRSTKLEDSAMYFCASRGQGAYTEAFFGQGTRLTVV.

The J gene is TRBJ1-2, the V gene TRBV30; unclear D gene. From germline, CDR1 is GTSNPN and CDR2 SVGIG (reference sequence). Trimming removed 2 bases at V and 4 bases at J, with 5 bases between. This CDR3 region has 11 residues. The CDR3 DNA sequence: TGTGCCTGGAGTCGGGGCTATGGCTACACCTTC. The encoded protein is CAWSRGYGYTF.

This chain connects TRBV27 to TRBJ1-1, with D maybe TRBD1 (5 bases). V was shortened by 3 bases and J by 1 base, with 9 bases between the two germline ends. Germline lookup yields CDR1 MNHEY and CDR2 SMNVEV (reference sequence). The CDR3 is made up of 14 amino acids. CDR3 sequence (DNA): TGTGCCAGCAGTTTTGTTCAGGGGAACACTGAAGCTTTCTTT. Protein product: CASSFVQGNTEAFF.

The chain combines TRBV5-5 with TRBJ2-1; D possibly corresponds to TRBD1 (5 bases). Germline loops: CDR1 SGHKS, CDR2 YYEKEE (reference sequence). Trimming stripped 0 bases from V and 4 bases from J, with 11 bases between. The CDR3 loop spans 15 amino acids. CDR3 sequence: CASSLGGGPYNEQFF. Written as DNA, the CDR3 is TGTGCCAGCAGCTTGGGGGGCGGACCGTACAATGAGCAGTTCTTC.

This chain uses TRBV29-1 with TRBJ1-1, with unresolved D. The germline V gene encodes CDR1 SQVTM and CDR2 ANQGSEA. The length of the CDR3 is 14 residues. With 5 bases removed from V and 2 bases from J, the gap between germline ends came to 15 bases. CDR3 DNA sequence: TGCAGCGTTAAACGGGTACCATATAACACTGAAGCTTTCTTT. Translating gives CSVKRVPYNTEAFF.

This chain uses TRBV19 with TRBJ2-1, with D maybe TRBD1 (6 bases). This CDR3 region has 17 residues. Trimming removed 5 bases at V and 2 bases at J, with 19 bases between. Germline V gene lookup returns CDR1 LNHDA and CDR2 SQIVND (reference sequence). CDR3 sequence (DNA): TGTGCCAGTAGTCTAGGAGGACAGCTGCTAACCTACAATGAGCAGTTCTTC. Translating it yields CASSLGGQLLTYNEQFF.

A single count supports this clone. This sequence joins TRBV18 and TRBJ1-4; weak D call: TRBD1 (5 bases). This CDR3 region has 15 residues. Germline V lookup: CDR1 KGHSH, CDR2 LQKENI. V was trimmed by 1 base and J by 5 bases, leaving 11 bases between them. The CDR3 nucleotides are TGTGCCAGCTCACCACTCGGCCAGGGAAATGAAAAACTGTTTTTT. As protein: CASSPLGQGNEKLFF.

The CDR3 nucleotides are TGTGCCAGCAGTGAACTAGCGGGTGGGGATGAGCAGTTCTTC. Protein product: CASSELAGGDEQFF. The chain uses TRBV7-9 and TRBJ2-1; TRBD2 aligns across 9 bases. Trimming took 6 bases from V and 8 from J; bases not matched to a gene: 8. The germline CDR1 and CDR2 sequences are SEHNR and FQNEAQ (reference sequence). This CDR3 has 14 residues.

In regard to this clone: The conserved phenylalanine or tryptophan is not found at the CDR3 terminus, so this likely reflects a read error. Here the CDR3 DNA reads TGTGCCAGCAGCCCGGCAGCTAACTATGGCTACACCCTC. Translated: CASSPAANYGYTL. V and J are TRBV6-6 and TRBJ1-2; D not resolved. Deletions cut 6 bases from V and 0 bases from J, with 8 bases between. This CDR3 has 13 residues. CDR1 and CDR2 (germline): MNHNY, SVGAGI (reference sequence).

This CDR3 is CALGGIGTEAFF. In DNA, the CDR3 is TGTGCCCTCGGGGGGATTGGAACTGAAGCTTTCTTT. The rearrangement links TRBV30 to TRBJ1-1; D might be TRBD1 (5 bases). The CDR3 has 12 amino acids. The V gene's germline CDR1 is GTSNPN and CDR2 SVGIG (reference sequence). The V gene lost 8 bases and the J gene lost 5 bases, with 15 bases spanning the gap.

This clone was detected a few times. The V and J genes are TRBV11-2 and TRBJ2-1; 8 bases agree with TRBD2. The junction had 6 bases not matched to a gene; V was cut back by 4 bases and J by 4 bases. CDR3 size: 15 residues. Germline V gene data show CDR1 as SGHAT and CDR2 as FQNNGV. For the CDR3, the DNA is TGTGCCAGCAGCTCCGCGGGGGGTTTATACAATGAGCAGTTCTTC. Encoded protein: CASSSAGGLYNEQFF.

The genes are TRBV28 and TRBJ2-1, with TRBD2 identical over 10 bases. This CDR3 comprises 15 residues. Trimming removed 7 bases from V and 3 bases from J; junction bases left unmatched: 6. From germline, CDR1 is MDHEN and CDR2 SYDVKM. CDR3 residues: CASTRTSGDYNEQFF. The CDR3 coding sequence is TGTGCCAGCACCAGAACTAGCGGGGACTACAATGAGCAGTTCTTC.

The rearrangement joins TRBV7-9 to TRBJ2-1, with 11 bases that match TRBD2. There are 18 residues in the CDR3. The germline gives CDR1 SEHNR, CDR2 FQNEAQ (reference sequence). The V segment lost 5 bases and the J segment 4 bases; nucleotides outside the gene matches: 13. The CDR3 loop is CASSPGTSGGRGYNEQFF. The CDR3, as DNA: TGTGCCAGCAGCCCCGGGACTAGCGGAGGGAGGGGGTACAATGAGCAGTTCTTC.

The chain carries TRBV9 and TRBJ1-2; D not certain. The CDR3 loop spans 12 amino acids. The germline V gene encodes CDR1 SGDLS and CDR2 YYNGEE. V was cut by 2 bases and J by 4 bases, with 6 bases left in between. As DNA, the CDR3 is TGTGCCAGCAGCGTTCAGATCTATGGCTACACCTTC. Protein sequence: CASSVQIYGYTF.

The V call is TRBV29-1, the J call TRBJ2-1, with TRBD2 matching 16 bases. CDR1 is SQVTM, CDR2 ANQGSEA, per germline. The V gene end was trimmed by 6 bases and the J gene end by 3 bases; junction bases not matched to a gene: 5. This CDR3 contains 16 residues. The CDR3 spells CSVGGTSGRDYNEQFF. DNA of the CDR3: TGCAGCGTGGGGGGGACTAGCGGGAGGGACTACAATGAGCAGTTCTTC.

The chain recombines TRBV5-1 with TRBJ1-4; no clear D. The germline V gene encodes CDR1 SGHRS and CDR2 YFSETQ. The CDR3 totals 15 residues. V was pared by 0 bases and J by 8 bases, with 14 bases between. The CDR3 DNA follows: TGCGCCAGCAGCTTGGGAGGCAGCCGAGACGAAAAACTGTTTTTT. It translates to CASSLGGSRDEKLFF.

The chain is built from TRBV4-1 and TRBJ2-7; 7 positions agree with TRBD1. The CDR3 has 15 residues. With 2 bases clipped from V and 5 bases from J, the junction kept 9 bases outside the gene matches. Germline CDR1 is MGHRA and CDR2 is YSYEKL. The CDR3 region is CASSQSPGQSHEQYF. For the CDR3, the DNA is TGCGCCAGCAGCCAATCCCCGGGACAGAGCCACGAGCAGTACTTC.

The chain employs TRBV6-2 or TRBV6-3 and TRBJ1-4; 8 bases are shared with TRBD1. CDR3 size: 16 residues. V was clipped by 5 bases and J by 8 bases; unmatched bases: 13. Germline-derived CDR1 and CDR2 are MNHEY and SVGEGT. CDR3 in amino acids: CASSTPGTGRGEKLFF. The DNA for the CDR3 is TGTGCCAGCAGTACTCCCGGGACAGGCCGGGGGGAAAAACTGTTTTTT.

CDR3 nucleotide sequence: TGCAGTGCTAGTAGAGCGAATCAGCCCCAGCATTTT. Translation gives CSASRANQPQHF. The chain is built from TRBV20-1 and TRBJ1-5; D is undetermined. Germline loops: CDR1 DFQATT, CDR2 SNEGSKA (reference sequence). V was pared by 3 bases and J by 4 bases, with 7 bases between. The CDR3 has 12 residues.

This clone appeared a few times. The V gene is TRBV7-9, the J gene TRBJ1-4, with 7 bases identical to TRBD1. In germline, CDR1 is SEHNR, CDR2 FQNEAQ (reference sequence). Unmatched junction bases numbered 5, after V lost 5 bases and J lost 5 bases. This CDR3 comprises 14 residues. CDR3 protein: CASSTGQINEKLFF. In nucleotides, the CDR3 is TGTGCCAGCAGCACGGGACAGATAAATGAAAAACTGTTTTTT.

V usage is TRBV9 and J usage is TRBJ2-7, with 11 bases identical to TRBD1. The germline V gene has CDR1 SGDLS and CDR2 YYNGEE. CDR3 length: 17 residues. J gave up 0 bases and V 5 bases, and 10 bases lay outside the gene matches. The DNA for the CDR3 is TGTGCCAGCAGTTCCTCCCGGGACAGGGGGAGCTCCTACGAGCAGTACTTC. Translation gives CASSSSRDRGSSYEQYF.

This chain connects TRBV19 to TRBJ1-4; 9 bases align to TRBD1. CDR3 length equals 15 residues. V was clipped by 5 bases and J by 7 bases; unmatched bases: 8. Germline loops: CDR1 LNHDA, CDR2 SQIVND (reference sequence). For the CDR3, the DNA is TGTGCCAGTAGTTCGCCCGGGACAGGGAGTGAAAAACTGTTTTTT. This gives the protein CASSSPGTGSEKLFF.